Presented here are 18 T cell receptor beta chains from one specimen sequenced in a study of blood T cell repertoires in COVID-19. Here immunoSEQ multiplex PCR was the method, and the copy in TCRdb shows in-frame clones only, minus some. This table has some 220,000 clones, just over 85% appearing once. Sequenced material: PBMCs or T cells enriched from blood (not recorded which). These receptors originate from a woman between 40 and 50 years old with acute COVID-19.

The chain carries TRBV27 and TRBJ1-4; 8 bases align to TRBD1. Germline assignment: CDR1 MNHEY and CDR2 SMNVEV (reference sequence). The CDR3 length is 14 residues. J lost 5 bases, V lost 5 bases, and 4 bases had no gene match. CDR3 DNA sequence: TGTGCCAGCAGTGCCGACAGGGGAAATGAAAAACTGTTTTTT. The encoded protein is CASSADRGNEKLFF.

The V and J genes are TRBV2 and TRBJ1-2; D remains ambiguous. V was pared by 6 bases and J by 8 bases, with 16 bases between. Per germline, CDR1 SNHLY and CDR2 FYNNEI. This CDR3 spans 13 amino acids. The CDR3 sequence: CASRWFTAGGYTF. The CDR3 coding sequence is TGTGCCAGCAGATGGTTTACGGCGGGGGGCTACACCTTC.

The chain has TRBV19 and TRBJ2-2; 12 bases align to TRBD1. This CDR3 spans 18 amino acids. CDR1 is LNHDA and CDR2 is SQIVND in the germline V gene (reference sequence). Germline trimming cut 5 bases from V and 5 bases from J; bases unmatched to any gene: 12. In nucleotides, the CDR3 is TGTGCCAGTAGTGGGTGGGGACAGGGGGCGAAGGGAACCGGGGAGCTGTTTTTT. Translation: CASSGWGQGAKGTGELFF.

The rearrangement uses TRBV6-6 and TRBJ1-1; D not certain. This CDR3 spans 17 amino acids. The germline V gene encodes CDR1 MNHNY and CDR2 SVGAGI (reference sequence). V shed 5 bases and J shed 0 bases, with 19 bases lying between them. The CDR3 spells CASSPMAGWPMNTEAFF. The CDR3 bases are TGTGCCAGCAGTCCCATGGCGGGATGGCCTATGAACACTGAAGCTTTCTTT.

This chain links TRBV5-1 with TRBJ2-2; tentatively, D is TRBD2 (6 bases). The CDR3 contains 14 residues. From germline, CDR1 is SGHRS and CDR2 YFSETQ. V was trimmed by 7 bases and J by 5 bases, leaving 15 bases between them. CDR3 nucleotides: TGCGCCAGCGGTCCGGGAGTTGGGACCGGGGAGCTGTTTTTT. Translating it yields CASGPGVGTGELFF.

This rearrangement joins TRBV13 to TRBJ1-5, with a tentative D call TRBD1 (5 bases). Per germline, CDR1 PRHDT and CDR2 FYEKMQ (reference sequence). The CDR3 runs 15 residues. V was shortened by 1 base and J by 8 bases, with 15 bases between the two germline ends. As DNA, the CDR3 is TGTGCCAGCAGCTTAGCTGGGGCGGGGGTTGAGCCCCAGCATTTT. As protein: CASSLAGAGVEPQHF.

The V and J genes are TRBV5-1 and TRBJ1-1; the match to TRBD1 covers 8 bases. The CDR3 loop spans 11 amino acids. Germline V gives CDR1 SGHRS, CDR2 YFSETQ. V gave up 10 bases and J gave up 5 bases; unmatched junction bases: 4. CDR3 sequence: CAATGGTEAFF. CDR3 DNA: TGCGCCGCAACAGGGGGAACTGAAGCTTTCTTT.

The chain carries TRBV5-1 and TRBJ1-2; 11 bases are a match to TRBD1. This CDR3 region has 15 residues. V was clipped by 3 bases and J by 3 bases; unmatched bases: 4. The germline V gene has CDR1 SGHRS and CDR2 YFSETQ. CDR3 in DNA: TGCGCCAGCAGCTCACCGGGACAGGGGGACTATGGCTACACCTTC. Translating gives CASSSPGQGDYGYTF.

The V call is TRBV27, the J call TRBJ1-4; TRBD1 aligns across 7 bases. The CDR3 is 13 residues long. Germline lookup yields CDR1 MNHEY and CDR2 SMNVEV (reference sequence). The trim removed 5 bases at V and 8 bases at J, leaving 5 bases unmatched. The CDR3 bases are TGTGCCAGCAGTCCTTGGACAGGCGAAAAACTGTTTTTT. Protein: CASSPWTGEKLFF.

V and J are TRBV4-3 and TRBJ1-1, with 9 bases fitting TRBD1. The CDR3 is 17 residues long. V gave up 0 bases and J gave up 3 bases; unmatched junction bases: 8. The germline V gene encodes CDR1 LGHNA and CDR2 YSLEER. CDR3 protein: CASSQEGQGWEYTEAFF. DNA for the CDR3: TGCGCCAGCAGCCAAGAAGGACAGGGGTGGGAATACACTGAAGCTTTCTTT.

The V call is TRBV29-1, the J call TRBJ1-2, with TRBD1 matching over 9 bases. The CDR3 totals 15 residues. V shed 4 bases, J shed 8 bases, and the junction held 14 bases outside the gene matches. CDR1 is SQVTM and CDR2 is ANQGSEA in the germline V gene. The CDR3 DNA reads as TGCAGCGTTGCCTCAACAGGGGGCGCTGACCTCGGCTACACCTTC. It codes for CSVASTGGADLGYTF.

V gene TRBV7-9 combines with J gene TRBJ1-5; the D is unclear. Germline-derived CDR1 and CDR2 are SEHNR and FQNEAQ (reference sequence). The CDR3 runs 17 residues. The V and J ends lost 1 base and 2 bases respectively, with 15 bases between them. The CDR3 spells CASSLGTLPGGNQPQHF. The CDR3 nucleotides are TGTGCCAGCAGCTTAGGCACTTTACCCGGGGGCAATCAGCCCCAGCATTTT.

The chain has TRBV5-8 and TRBJ2-3; 9 positions agree with TRBD1. CDR1 SGHTS and CDR2 YDEGEE come from the germline V gene. J was trimmed by 2 bases and V by 4 bases; bases with no gene match: 8. This CDR3 is built from 16 residues. The CDR3 here is CASSAGQGLTTDTQYF. The CDR3 nucleotides are TGTGCCAGCAGCGCGGGACAGGGTCTCACCACAGATACGCAGTATTTT.

The sample holds one count of this clone. The J gene is TRBJ1-4, the V gene TRBV18, with D unclear. Germline V gives CDR1 KGHSH, CDR2 LQKENI. V was cut by 6 bases and J by 4 bases, with 9 bases left in between. This CDR3 comprises 13 residues. The CDR3 DNA sequence: TGTGCCAGCTCCTCCCAACTTAATGAAAAACTGTTTTTT. Amino acid sequence: CASSSQLNEKLFF.

This chain uses TRBV2 with TRBJ1-2, with 8 bases fitting TRBD1. In germline, CDR1 is SNHLY, CDR2 FYNNEI. This CDR3 has 15 residues. Trimming cost V 6 bases and J 2 bases; bases outside gene matches: 8. The CDR3 sequence: CASSRSAGGNYGYTF. CDR3 bases: TGTGCCAGCAGCCGATCCGCAGGGGGCAACTATGGCTACACCTTC.

The chain couples TRBV7-2 to TRBJ1-1; D gene uncertain. The CDR3 loop spans 16 amino acids. The germline CDR1 and CDR2 sequences are SGHTA and FQGNSA. The V and J ends lost 2 bases and 1 base respectively, with 14 bases between them. CDR3 sequence: CASSLNQVRRNTEAFF. The CDR3 DNA reads TGTGCCAGCAGCTTAAATCAGGTGCGCAGGAACACTGAAGCTTTCTTT.

The CDR3 spells CAWSHSGGDTGELFF. CDR3 sequence (DNA): TGTGCCTGGAGTCATAGCGGGGGGGATACCGGGGAGCTGTTTTTT. The chain links TRBV30 to TRBJ2-2, with TRBD2 identical over 11 bases. The germline gives CDR1 GTSNPN, CDR2 SVGIG (reference sequence). The junction had 4 bases not matched to a gene; V was cut back by 2 bases and J by 5 bases. There are 15 residues in the CDR3. The complete variable domain, with remaining parts taken from reference TRBV30 and TRBJ2-2, reads SQTIHQWPATLVQPVGSPLSLECTVEGTSNPNLYWYRQAAGRGLQLLFYSVGIGQISSEVPQNLSASRPQDRQFILSSKKLLLSDSGFYLCAWSHSGGDTGELFFGEGSRLTVL.

A single count supports this clone. The chain uses TRBV7-9 and TRBJ2-5, with 9 bases matching TRBD1. The CDR3 is made up of 15 amino acids. V dropped 6 bases and J dropped 4; count of bases not matched to a gene: 9. Germline CDR1 is SEHNR and CDR2 is FQNEAQ (reference sequence). The CDR3 DNA reads TGTGCCAGCAGTTTTACAGGGGGCGTGGGAGAGACCCAGTACTTC. Translation gives CASSFTGGVGETQYF. The variable domain in full, with the rest retrieved from reference TRBV7-9 and TRBJ2-5, is DTGVSQNPRHKITKRGQNVTFRCDPISEHNRLYWYRQTLGQGPEFLTYFQNEAQLEKSRLLSDRFSAERPKGSFSTLEIQRTEQGDSAMYLCASSFTGGVGETQYFGPGTRLLVL.